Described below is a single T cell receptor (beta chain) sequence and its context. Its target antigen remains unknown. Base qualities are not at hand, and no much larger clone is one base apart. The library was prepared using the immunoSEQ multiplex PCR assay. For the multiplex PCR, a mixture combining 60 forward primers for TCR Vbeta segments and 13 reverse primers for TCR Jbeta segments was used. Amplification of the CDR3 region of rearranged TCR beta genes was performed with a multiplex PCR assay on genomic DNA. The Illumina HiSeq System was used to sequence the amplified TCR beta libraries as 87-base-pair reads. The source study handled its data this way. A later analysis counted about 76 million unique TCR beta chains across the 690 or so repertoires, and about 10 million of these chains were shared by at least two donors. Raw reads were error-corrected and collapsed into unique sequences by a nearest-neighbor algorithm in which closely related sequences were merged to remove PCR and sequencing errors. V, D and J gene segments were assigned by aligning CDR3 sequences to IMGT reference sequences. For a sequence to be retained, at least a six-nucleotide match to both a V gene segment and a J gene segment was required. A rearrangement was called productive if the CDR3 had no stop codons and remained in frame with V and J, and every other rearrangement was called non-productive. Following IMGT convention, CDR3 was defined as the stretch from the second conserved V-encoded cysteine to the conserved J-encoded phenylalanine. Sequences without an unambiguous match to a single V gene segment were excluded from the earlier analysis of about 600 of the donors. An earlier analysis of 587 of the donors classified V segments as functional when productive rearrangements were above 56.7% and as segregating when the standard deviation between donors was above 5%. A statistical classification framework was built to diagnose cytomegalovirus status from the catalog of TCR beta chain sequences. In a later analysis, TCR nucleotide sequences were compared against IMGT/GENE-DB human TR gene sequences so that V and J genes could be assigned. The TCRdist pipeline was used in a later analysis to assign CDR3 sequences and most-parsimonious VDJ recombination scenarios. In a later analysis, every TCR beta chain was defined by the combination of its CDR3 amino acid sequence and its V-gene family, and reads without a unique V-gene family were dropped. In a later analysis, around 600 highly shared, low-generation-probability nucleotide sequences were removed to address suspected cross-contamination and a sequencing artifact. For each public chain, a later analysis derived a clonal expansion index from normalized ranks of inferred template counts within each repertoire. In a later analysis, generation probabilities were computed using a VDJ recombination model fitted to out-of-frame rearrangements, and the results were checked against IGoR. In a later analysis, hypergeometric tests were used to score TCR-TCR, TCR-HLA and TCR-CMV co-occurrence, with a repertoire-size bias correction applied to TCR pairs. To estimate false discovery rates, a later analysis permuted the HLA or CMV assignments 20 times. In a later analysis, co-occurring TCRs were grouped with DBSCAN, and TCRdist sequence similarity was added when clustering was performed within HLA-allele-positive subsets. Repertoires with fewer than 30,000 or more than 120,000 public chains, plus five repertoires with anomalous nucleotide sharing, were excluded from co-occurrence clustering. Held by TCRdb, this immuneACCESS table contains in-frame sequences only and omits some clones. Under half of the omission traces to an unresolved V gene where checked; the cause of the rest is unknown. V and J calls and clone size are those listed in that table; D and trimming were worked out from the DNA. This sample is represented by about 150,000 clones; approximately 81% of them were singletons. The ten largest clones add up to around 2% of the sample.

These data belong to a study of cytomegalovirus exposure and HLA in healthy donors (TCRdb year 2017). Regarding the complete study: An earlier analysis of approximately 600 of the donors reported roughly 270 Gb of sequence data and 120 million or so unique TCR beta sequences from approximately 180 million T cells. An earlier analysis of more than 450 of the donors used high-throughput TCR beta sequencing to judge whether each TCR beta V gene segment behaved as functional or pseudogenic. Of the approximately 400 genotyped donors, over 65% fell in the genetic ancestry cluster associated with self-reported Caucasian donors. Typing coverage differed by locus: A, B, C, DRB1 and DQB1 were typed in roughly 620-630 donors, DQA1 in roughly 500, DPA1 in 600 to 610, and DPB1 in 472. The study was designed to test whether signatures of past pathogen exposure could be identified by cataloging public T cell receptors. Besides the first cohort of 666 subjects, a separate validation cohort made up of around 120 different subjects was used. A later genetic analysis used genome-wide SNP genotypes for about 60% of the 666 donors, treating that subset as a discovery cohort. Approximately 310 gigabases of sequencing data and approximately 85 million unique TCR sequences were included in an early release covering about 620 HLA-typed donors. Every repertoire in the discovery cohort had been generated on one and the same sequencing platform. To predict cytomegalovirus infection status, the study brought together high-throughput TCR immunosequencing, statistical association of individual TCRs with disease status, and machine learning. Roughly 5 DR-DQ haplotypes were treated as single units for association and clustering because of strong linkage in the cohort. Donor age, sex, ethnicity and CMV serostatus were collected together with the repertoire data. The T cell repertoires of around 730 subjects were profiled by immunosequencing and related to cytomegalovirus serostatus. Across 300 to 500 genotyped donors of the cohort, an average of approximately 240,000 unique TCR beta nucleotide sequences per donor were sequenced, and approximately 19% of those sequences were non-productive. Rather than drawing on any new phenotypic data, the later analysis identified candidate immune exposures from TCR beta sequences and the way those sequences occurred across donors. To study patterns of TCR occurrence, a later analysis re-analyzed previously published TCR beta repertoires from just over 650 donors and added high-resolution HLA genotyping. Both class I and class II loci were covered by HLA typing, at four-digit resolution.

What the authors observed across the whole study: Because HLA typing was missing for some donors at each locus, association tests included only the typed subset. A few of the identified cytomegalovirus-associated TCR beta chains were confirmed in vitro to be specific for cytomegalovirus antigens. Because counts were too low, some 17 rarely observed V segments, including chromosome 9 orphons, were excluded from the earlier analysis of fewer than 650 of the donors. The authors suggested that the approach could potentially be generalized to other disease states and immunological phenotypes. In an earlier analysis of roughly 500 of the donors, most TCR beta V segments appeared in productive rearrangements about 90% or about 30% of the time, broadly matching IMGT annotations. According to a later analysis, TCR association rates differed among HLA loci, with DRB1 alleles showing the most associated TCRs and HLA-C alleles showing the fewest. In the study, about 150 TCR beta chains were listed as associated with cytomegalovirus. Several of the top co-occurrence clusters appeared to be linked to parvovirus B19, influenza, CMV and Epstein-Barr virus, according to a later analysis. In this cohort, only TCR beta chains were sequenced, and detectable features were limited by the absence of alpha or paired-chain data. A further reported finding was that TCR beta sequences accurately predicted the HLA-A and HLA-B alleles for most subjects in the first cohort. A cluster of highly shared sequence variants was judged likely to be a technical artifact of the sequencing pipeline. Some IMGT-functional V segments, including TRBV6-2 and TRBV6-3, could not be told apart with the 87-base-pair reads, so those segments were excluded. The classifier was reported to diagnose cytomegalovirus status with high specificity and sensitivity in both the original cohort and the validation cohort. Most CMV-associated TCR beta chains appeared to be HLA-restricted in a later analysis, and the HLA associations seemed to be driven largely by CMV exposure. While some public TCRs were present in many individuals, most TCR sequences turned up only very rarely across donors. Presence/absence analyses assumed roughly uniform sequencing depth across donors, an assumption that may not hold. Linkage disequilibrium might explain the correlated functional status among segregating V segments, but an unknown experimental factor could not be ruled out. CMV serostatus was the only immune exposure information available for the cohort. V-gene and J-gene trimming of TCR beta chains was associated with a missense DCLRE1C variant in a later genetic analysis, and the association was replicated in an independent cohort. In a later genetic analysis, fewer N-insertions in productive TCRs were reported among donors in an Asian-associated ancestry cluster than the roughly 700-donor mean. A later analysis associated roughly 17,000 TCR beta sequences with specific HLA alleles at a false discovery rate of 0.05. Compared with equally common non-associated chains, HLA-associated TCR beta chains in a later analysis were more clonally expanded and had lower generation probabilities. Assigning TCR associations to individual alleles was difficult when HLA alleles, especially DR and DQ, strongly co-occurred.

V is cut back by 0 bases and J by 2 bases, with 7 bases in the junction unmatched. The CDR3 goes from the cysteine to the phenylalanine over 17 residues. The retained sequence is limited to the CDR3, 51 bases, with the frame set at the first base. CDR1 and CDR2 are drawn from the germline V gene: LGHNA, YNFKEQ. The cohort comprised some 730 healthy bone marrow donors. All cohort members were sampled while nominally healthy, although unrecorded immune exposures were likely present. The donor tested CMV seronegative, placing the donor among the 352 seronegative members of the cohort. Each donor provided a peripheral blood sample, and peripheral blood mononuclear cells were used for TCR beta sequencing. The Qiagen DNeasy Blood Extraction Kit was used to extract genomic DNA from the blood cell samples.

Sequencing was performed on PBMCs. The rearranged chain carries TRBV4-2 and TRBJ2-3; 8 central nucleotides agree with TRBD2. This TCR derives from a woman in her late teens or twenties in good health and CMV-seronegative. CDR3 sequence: CASSQELRGALTDTQYF. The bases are TGTGCCAGCAGCCAAGAGTTGCGGGGGGCCCTCACAGATACGCAGTATTTT.